A single TCR beta chain is shown here with its context. This record comes from a study of T cell changes during pregnancy in multiple sclerosis. The CDR3 contains 16 residues. Germline loops: CDR1 MDHEN, CDR2 SYDVKM. Trimming removed 6 bases at V and 6 bases at J, with 23 bases between. Repertoires were generated with immunoSEQ multiplex PCR, while TCRdb's copy carries only in-frame clones and drops some. This sample yields about 36,000 clones, of which roughly nine tenths are seen a single time; 0.4% to 0.6% belongs to the top ten. Sequencing was performed on CD4+ T cells from peripheral blood mononuclear cells, taken in the second trimester of pregnancy. The chain links TRBV28 to TRBJ1-2; perhaps TRBD1 as D (5 bases). This clonotype was sampled from a female donor in good health, enrolled as a control in a pregnancy study. The CDR3 DNA follows: TGTGCCAGCAGACCCACGGGTTCGGGGGAAATAAATGGCTACACCTTC. Its protein product is CASRPTGSGEINGYTF.